The 24 T cell receptor beta chains below were found in one sample sequenced in a study of blood T cells in healthy people across ages. Sample-barcoded 5' priming and a J-beta primer mix drove a second PCR of about 6 to 12 cycles. TCRdb processed the 5' RACE reads anew with MiXCR; each CDR3 protein has one entry. The table records 540,000 or so distinct CDR3 sequences, around 24% of them present only once. The data were also submitted as part of a second study, on T cells of mothers and their children.

The sample was blood. The source is a boy aged 5-17 years in good health.

The genes are TRBV6-2 or TRBV6-3 and TRBJ2-1; TRBD1 matches 7 bases. V lost 2 bases to trimming and J lost 8 bases; unmatched junction nucleotides: 6. Germline V gives CDR1 MNHEY, CDR2 SVGEGT. The CDR3 is 14 residues long. CDR3 loop: CASSYVYRGYEQFF. Here the CDR3 DNA reads TGTGCCAGCAGTTACGTATACAGGGGCTATGAGCAGTTCTTC.

The V and J genes are TRBV19 and TRBJ2-2; no definite D call. In germline, CDR1 is LNHDA, CDR2 SQIVND (reference sequence). The CDR3 covers 14 residues. V gave up 1 base and J gave up 0 bases, with 3 bases separating them. The CDR3 DNA sequence: TGTGCCAGTAGTATAGCGGCGAACACCGGGGAGCTGTTTTTT. It codes for CASSIAANTGELFF.

The chain is built from TRBV4-1 and TRBJ2-3, with TRBD2 matching over 12 bases. The CDR3 loop spans 15 amino acids. Germline CDR1 reads MGHRA; CDR2 reads YSYEKL. With 2 bases clipped from V and 5 bases from J, the junction kept 2 bases outside the gene matches. This CDR3 is CASSQLTSGRDTQYF. The CDR3 bases are TGCGCCAGCAGCCAATTGACTAGCGGGAGAGATACGCAGTATTTT.

This rearrangement joins TRBV7-2 to TRBJ2-7, with D tentatively TRBD1 (7 bases). This CDR3 contains 13 residues. Looked up from germline, CDR1 is SGHTA and CDR2 is FQGNSA. Trimming removed 5 bases at V and 5 bases at J, with 13 bases between. The CDR3 DNA is TGTGCCAGCAGCCCTTTCAGGGGGGACGAGCAGTACTTC. The encoded protein is CASSPFRGDEQYF. Filled out from reference TRBV7-2 and TRBJ2-7, the complete variable domain reads GAGVSQSPSNKVTEKGKDVELRCDPISGHTALYWYRQSLGQGLEFLIYFQGNSAPDKSGLPSDRFSAERTGGSVSTLTIQRTQQEDSAVYLCASSPFRGDEQYFGPGTRLTVT.

This clonotype was observed a handful of times. The chain uses TRBV6-5 and TRBJ2-7; 7 bases match TRBD1. CDR1 and CDR2 from the germline V gene are MNHEY and SVGAGI. This CDR3 has 14 residues. Trimming took 7 bases from V and 7 from J; bases not matched to a gene: 13. The CDR3 region has the DNA TGTGCCAGCACCTCCCTCAGGACAGGCGGGGAGCAGTACTTC. Protein: CASTSLRTGGEQYF.

The chain joins TRBV20-1 to TRBJ1-5; no clear D gene. Germline V lookup: CDR1 DFQATT, CDR2 SNEGSKA (reference sequence). This CDR3 region has 16 residues. Trimming left V 0 bases short and J 2 bases short, with 14 bases between. CDR3 protein: CSARDGGYGGNQPQHF. For the CDR3, the DNA is TGCAGTGCTAGAGATGGAGGATATGGCGGCAATCAGCCCCAGCATTTT.

This clonotype was seen many times. CDR3 sequence: CASSQGASAYTGELFF. For the CDR3, the DNA is TGCGCCAGCAGCCAAGGGGCTAGCGCCTACACCGGGGAGCTGTTTTTT. V usage is TRBV4-3 and J usage is TRBJ2-2; D might be TRBD2 (6 bases). V lost 1 base and J 3 bases, leaving 12 bases between the germline ends. CDR1 is LGHNA and CDR2 is YSLEER in the germline V gene. This CDR3 region has 16 residues.

This clonotype was seen a few times. V and J are TRBV6-5 and TRBJ2-5, with D perhaps TRBD1 (5 bases). With the DNA end fitting TRBJ2-7 better, the J assignment may be wrong. The CDR3 has 12 amino acids. The V gene's germline CDR1 is MNHEY and CDR2 SVGAGI. For the CDR3, the DNA is TGTGCCAGCAGTGCGACAGTAGACGAGCAGTACTTC. Amino acids: CASSATVDEQYF.

The chain's CDR3 is CASSPGDRADNEQFF. DNA for the CDR3: TGTGCCAGCTCACCAGGGGACAGAGCAGACAATGAGCAGTTCTTC. The chain has TRBV18 and TRBJ2-1; TRBD1 aligns across 7 bases. V lost 2 bases, J lost 5 bases, and 6 bases stayed unmatched. The CDR3 sequence is 15 residues long. The germline CDR1 and CDR2 sequences are KGHSH and LQKENI.

V gene TRBV4-1 combines with J gene TRBJ2-1, with 7 bases identical to TRBD2. TRBJ2-7 explains the end of the DNA better; the J call may be wrong. The CDR3 loop spans 15 amino acids. Germline V gene sequence: CDR1 MGHRA, CDR2 YSYEKL. This chain's CDR3 is CASSQVGGSSYEQYF. The CDR3 nucleotides read TGCGCCAGCAGCCAGGTGGGCGGGAGCTCCTACGAGCAGTACTTC.

This clonotype occurred a few times. The chain carries TRBV20-1 and TRBJ2-5; D may be TRBD2 (5 bases). The end of the DNA fits TRBJ2-1 better, so the J call may be wrong. This CDR3 comprises 15 residues. CDR1 and CDR2 (germline): DFQATT, SNEGSKA (reference sequence). The CDR3 reads CSAHRTRRGYDEQFF. Here the CDR3 DNA reads TGCAGTGCCCACCGAACTAGGAGAGGGTACGATGAGCAGTTCTTC.

The rearrangement uses TRBV6-6 and TRBJ2-7, with 9 bases aligning to TRBD2. CDR1 is MNHNY, CDR2 SVGAGI, per germline (reference sequence). With 5 bases clipped from V and 0 bases from J, the junction kept 2 bases outside the gene matches. The length of the CDR3 is 14 residues. Written as DNA, the CDR3 is TGTGCCAGCAGTGGCGGGGGGGCCTCCTACGAGCAGTACTTC. This sequence encodes CASSGGGASYEQYF.

The DNA for the CDR3 is TGTGCCAGCAGTTTAGTATATGGGACAGGGACAGATACGCAGTATTTT. It encodes CASSLVYGTGTDTQYF. The rearrangement links TRBV27 to TRBJ2-3; TRBD1 matches 9 bases. V lost 2 bases and J lost 3; bases outside the gene matches: 6. Per germline, CDR1 MNHEY and CDR2 SMNVEV (reference sequence). The CDR3 extends over 16 amino acids.

This clonotype was counted only a few times. V is TRBV20-1 and J is TRBJ1-1, with D unresolved. Germline V gives CDR1 DFQATT, CDR2 SNEGSKA (reference sequence). The CDR3 runs to 12 residues. Trimming cost V 1 base and J 7 bases, with 10 bases left between them. The CDR3: CSARVLGSEAFF. The CDR3, as DNA: TGCAGTGCTAGAGTACTGGGGAGTGAAGCTTTCTTT.

The J gene is TRBJ1-4, the V gene TRBV4-3; unclear D gene. Germline assignment: CDR1 LGHNA and CDR2 YSLEER. V shed 3 bases and J shed 4 bases, with 6 bases lying between them. The CDR3 runs 13 residues. CDR3 sequence: CASSQTHNEKLFF. In nucleotides, the CDR3 is TGCGCCAGCAGCCAGACCCATAATGAAAAACTGTTTTTT.

The rearrangement joins TRBV3-1 to TRBJ1-1, with 7 bases fitting TRBD1. Losses at the gene ends were 4 bases for V and 11 bases for J; bases not matched to a gene: 4. The germline V gene encodes CDR1 LGHDT and CDR2 YNNKEL (reference sequence). This CDR3 region has 11 residues. The CDR3 here is CASSRGQAAFF. The CDR3 coding sequence is TGTGCCAGCAGCCGAGGACAGGCGGCTTTCTTT.

The chain couples TRBV20-1 to TRBJ2-5; D possibly matches TRBD1 or TRBD2 (5 bases each). TRBJ2-7 matches the DNA end more closely, so the J call is doubtful. Germline assignment: CDR1 DFQATT and CDR2 SNEGSKA (reference sequence). The CDR3 covers 17 residues. This CDR3 is CSARETLGLGDSYEQYF. The DNA for the CDR3 is TGCAGTGCTAGAGAGACCCTGGGGCTGGGAGACTCCTACGAGCAGTACTTC.

The chain links TRBV11-2 to TRBJ2-3; the D gene is possibly TRBD2 (5 bases). Germline V gene data show CDR1 as SGHAT and CDR2 as FQNNGV. Trimming cost V 0 bases and J 8 bases, with 15 bases left between them. CDR3 length: 15 amino acids. CDR3 DNA: TGTGCCAGCAGCTTAGATTTTGGCGGGTGCGGTACGCAGTATTTT. Protein sequence: CASSLDFGGCGTQYF.

The chain carries TRBV20-1 and TRBJ2-7, with D maybe TRBD2 (6 bases). The V end was cut by 4 bases, the J end by 0 bases, with 10 bases between. Germline V lookup: CDR1 DFQATT, CDR2 SNEGSKA (reference sequence). The CDR3 has 13 amino acids. This CDR3 is CSATGDLSYEQYF. CDR3 nucleotides: TGCAGTGCTACGGGGGACCTCTCCTACGAGCAGTACTTC.

This chain uses TRBV20-1 with TRBJ2-5; 7 nucleotides line up with TRBD2. The CDR3 sequence is 13 residues long. In germline, CDR1 is DFQATT, CDR2 SNEGSKA (reference sequence). V was clipped by 5 bases and J by 3 bases; unmatched bases: 6. Here the CDR3 reads CSAHTGRKETQYF. The DNA of the CDR3 is TGCAGTGCTCACACCGGGAGGAAAGAGACCCAGTACTTC.

A single count supports this clonotype. The chain couples TRBV29-1 to TRBJ2-3; D possibly uses TRBD1 or TRBD2 (6 bases each). V was trimmed by 0 bases and J by 0 bases, leaving 13 bases between them. CDR3 length equals 16 residues. Germline lookup yields CDR1 SQVTM and CDR2 ANQGSEA. This CDR3 is CSVEEWGALSTDTQYF. The CDR3 DNA sequence: TGCAGCGTTGAAGAATGGGGGGCCCTTAGCACAGATACGCAGTATTTT.

The chain is built from TRBV18 and TRBJ1-5; D unclear. This CDR3 contains 14 residues. Germline assignment: CDR1 KGHSH and CDR2 LQKENI. V was shortened by 3 bases and J by 0 bases, with 6 bases between the two germline ends. The CDR3 DNA is TGTGCCAGCTCACCCGGGCATAGCAATCAGCCCCAGCATTTT. Translated, it gives CASSPGHSNQPQHF.

This clonotype was observed at least ten times. CDR3 region: CASSSGTSTSYNEQFF. CDR3 nucleotide sequence: TGTGCCAGCAGTTCAGGGACCAGCACATCCTACAATGAGCAGTTCTTC. The chain recombines TRBV5-5 with TRBJ2-1, with D perhaps matching TRBD1 or TRBD2 (5 bases each). The CDR3 totals 16 residues. V shed 5 bases and J shed 1 base, with 16 bases lying between them. Germline V gene sequence: CDR1 SGHKS, CDR2 YYEKEE (reference sequence).

The V call is TRBV12-3 or TRBV12-4, the J call TRBJ2-1; D is unclear. V was shortened by 5 bases and J by 9 bases, with 14 bases between the two germline ends. The CDR3 sequence is 13 residues long. CDR3 nucleotide sequence: TGTGCCAGCAGTCCCCAAACGGGCTTTGAGCAGTTCTTC. It specifies CASSPQTGFEQFF.